Following are 10 T cell receptor beta chains from one sample sequenced in a study of shared clonotypes between healthy human individuals. Sequencing used immunoSEQ multiplex PCR; TCRdb keeps in-frame clones, though not all of them. The data contain more than 1 million clones, 78% of them singletons. The sample consisted of memory CD4+ T cells from PBMCs. The subset here: CD45RA-negative fraction. The source of these receptors is a man aged 18 to 35 in good health. Some clones in this sample may be carry-over from other donors' samples.

V gene TRBV20-1 combines with J gene TRBJ1-6; D unresolved. The V and J ends lost 4 bases and 8 bases respectively, with 6 bases between them. This CDR3 is built from 11 residues. Germline lookup yields CDR1 DFQATT and CDR2 SNEGSKA (reference sequence). DNA for the CDR3: TGCAGTGCTACAGAGGATTCACCCCTCCACTTT. It codes for CSATEDSPLHF.

The chain is built from TRBV28 and TRBJ2-7; possibly TRBD2 for D (7 bases). CDR3 length: 17 residues. V lost 7 bases and J lost 4, with 26 bases in between. Germline-derived CDR1 and CDR2 are MDHEN and SYDVKM. CDR3 residues: CASTGRSRGGVLYEQYF. The CDR3 DNA is TGTGCCAGCACCGGTCGGTCCCGCGGGGGCGTTTTGTACGAGCAGTACTTC.

This chain connects TRBV11-3 to TRBJ2-7; weak D call: TRBD2 (5 bases). V was pared by 5 bases and J by 1 base, with 12 bases between. This CDR3 spans 14 amino acids. Looked up from germline, CDR1 is SGHNT and CDR2 is YENEEA. CDR3 sequence (DNA): TGTGCCAGCAGCCGCGGACTCTCTTCCTACGAGCAGTACTTC. Amino acids: CASSRGLSSYEQYF.

Of note for this clone: The sample carries other DNA sequences with the same CDR3. The rearrangement links TRBV28 to TRBJ1-4, with TRBD1 matching 11 bases. Germline V lookup: CDR1 MDHEN, CDR2 SYDVKM. V lost 5 bases and J lost 6; bases outside the gene matches: 5. CDR3 length: 15 residues. The CDR3 nucleotides are TGTGCCAGCAGTCTCGGGGGACAGGGGGATGAAAAACTGTTTTTT. This encodes CASSLGGQGDEKLFF.

About this clone itself: An end of the junction does not agree with germline; a read error may underlie this. The J gene is TRBJ2-7, the V gene TRBV6-1; the match to TRBD1 covers 8 bases. Germline CDR1 reads MNHNS; CDR2 reads SASEGT. The CDR3 is 11 amino acids. CDR3 sequence reads: CASGRQGRVGF. The CDR3 nucleotides are TGTGCCAGCGGCCGACAGGGGCGGGTAGGCTTC.

A few counts support this clone. This chain joins TRBV5-1 and TRBJ2-1; 10 bases are shared with TRBD1. The V and J ends lost 2 bases and 1 base, in that order; junction bases with no gene match: 3. This CDR3 has 16 amino acids. Germline CDR1 SGHRS, CDR2 YFSETQ. The DNA for the CDR3 is TGCGCCAGCAGCTTTCGACAGGGGGCGTCCTACAATGAGCAGTTCTTC. Residues: CASSFRQGASYNEQFF.

This chain joins TRBV7-2 and TRBJ2-7; TRBD2 is a possible D gene (5 bases). Germline V gene lookup returns CDR1 SGHTA and CDR2 FQGNSA. V gave up 2 bases and J gave up 5 bases, with 7 bases separating them. The CDR3 is 12 amino acids. CDR3 residues: CASSLNGNEQYF. The DNA of the CDR3 is TGTGCCAGCAGCTTAAACGGGAACGAGCAGTACTTC.

At least ten counts were recorded for this clone. This chain joins TRBV6-6 and TRBJ1-1; unclear D gene. The CDR3 has 14 amino acids. Germline CDR1 is MNHNY and CDR2 is SVGAGI (reference sequence). The V end lost 6 bases, the J end lost 2 bases, and 13 bases lay between the germline ends. The CDR3 DNA is TGTGCCAGCAGGTATATGGCCCTAAACACTGAAGCTTTCTTT. It encodes CASRYMALNTEAFF.

The chain recombines TRBV4-2 with TRBJ1-2; D perhaps matches TRBD1 (5 bases). The CDR3 runs 16 residues. The germline CDR1 and CDR2 sequences are LGHNA and YNFKEQ. V lost 0 bases and J lost 0, with 11 bases in between. This CDR3 is CASSQDWGTSNYGYTF. The CDR3 DNA reads as TGTGCCAGCAGCCAAGATTGGGGGACGTCTAACTATGGCTACACCTTC.

This clone came up many times. The V and J genes are TRBV27 and TRBJ2-7; 9 bases are shared with TRBD1. The germline V gene encodes CDR1 MNHEY and CDR2 SMNVEV (reference sequence). The CDR3 extends over 13 amino acids. V lost 4 bases and J lost 7; bases outside the gene matches: 5. CDR3 bases: TGTGCCAGCAGTTCCGGGACAGGGCTAGAGCAGTACTTC. Translated: CASSSGTGLEQYF.